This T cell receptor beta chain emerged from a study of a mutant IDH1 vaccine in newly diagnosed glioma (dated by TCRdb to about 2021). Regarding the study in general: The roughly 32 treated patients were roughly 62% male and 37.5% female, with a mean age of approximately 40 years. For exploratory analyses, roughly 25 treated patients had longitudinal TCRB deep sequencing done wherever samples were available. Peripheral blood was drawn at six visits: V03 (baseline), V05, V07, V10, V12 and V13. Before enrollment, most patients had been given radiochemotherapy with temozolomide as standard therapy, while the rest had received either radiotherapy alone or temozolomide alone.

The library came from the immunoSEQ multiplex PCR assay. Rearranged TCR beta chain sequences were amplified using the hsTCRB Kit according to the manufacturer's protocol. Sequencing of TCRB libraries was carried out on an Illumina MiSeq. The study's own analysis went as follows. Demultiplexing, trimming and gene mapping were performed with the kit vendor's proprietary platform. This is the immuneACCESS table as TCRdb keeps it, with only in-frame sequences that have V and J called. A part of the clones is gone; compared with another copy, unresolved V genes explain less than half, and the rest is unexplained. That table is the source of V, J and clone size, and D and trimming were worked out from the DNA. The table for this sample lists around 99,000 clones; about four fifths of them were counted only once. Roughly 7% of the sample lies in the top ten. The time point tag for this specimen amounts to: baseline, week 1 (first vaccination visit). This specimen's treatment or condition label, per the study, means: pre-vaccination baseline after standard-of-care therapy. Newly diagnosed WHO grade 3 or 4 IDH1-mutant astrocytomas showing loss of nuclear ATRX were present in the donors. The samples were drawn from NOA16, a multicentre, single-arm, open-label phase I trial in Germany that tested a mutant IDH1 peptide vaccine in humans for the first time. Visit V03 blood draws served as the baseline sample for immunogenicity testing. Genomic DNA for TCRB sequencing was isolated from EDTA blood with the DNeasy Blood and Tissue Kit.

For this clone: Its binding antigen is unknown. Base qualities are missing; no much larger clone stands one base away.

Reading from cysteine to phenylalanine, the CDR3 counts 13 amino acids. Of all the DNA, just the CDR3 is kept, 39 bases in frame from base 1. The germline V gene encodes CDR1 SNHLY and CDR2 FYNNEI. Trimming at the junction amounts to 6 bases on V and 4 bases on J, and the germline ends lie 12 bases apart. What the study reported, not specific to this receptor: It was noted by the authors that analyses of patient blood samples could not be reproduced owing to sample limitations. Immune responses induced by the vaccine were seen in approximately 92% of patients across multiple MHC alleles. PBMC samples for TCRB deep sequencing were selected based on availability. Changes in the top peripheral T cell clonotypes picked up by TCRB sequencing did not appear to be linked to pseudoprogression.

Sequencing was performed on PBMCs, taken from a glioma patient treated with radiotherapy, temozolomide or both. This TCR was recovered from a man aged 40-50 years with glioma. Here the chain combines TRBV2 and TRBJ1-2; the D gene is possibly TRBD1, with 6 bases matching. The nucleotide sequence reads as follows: TGTGCCAGCAGACTGACAGGCCTCTATGGCTACACCTTC. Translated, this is CASRLTGLYGYTF.